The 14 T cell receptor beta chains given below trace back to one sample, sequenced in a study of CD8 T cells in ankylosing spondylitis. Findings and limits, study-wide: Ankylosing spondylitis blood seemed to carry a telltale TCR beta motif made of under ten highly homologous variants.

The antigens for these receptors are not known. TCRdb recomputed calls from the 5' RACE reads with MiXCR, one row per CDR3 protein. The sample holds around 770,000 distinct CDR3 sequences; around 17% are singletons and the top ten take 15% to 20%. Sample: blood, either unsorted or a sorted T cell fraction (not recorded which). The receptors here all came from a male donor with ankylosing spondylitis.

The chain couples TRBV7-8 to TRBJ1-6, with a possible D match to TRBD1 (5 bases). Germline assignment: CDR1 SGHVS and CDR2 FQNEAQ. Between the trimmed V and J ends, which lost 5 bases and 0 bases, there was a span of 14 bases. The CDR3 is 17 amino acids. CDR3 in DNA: TGTGCCAGCAGCCCCAGGCGGGGGAACTCCTATAATTCACCCCTCCACTTT. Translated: CASSPRRGNSYNSPLHF.

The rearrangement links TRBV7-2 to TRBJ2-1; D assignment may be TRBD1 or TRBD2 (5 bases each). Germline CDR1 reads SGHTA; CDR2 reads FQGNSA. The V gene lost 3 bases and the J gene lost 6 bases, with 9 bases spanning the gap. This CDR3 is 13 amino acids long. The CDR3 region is CASSLGPINEQFF. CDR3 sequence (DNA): TGTGCCAGCAGCTTGGGACCGATCAATGAGCAGTTCTTC.

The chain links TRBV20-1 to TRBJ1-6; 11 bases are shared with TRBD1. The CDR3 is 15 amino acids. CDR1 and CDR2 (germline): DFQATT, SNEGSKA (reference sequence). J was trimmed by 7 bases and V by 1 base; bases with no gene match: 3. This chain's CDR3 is CSARGGQGGNSPLHF. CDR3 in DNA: TGCAGTGCTAGAGGGGGACAGGGGGGAAATTCACCCCTCCACTTT.

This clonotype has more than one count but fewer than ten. CDR3 sequence: CSVEEMVGTEAFF. The CDR3 DNA reads TGCAGCGTTGAAGAAATGGTTGGGACCGAAGCTTTCTTT. This sequence joins TRBV29-1 and TRBJ1-1; maybe TRBD1 (5 bases). V lost 0 bases and J 8 bases, leaving 13 bases between the germline ends. Germline V gives CDR1 SQVTM, CDR2 ANQGSEA. The CDR3 covers 13 residues.

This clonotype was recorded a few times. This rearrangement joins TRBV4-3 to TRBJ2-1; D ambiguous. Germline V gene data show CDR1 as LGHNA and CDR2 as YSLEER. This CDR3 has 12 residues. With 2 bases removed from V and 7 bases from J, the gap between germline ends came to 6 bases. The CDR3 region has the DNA TGCGCCAGCAGCCAACAGGAGAATGAGCAGTTCTTC. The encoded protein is CASSQQENEQFF.

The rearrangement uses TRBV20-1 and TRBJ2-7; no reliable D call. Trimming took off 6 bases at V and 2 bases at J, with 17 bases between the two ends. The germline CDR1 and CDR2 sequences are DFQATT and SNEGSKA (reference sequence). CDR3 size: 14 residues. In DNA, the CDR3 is TGCAGTGCATCCAAGCCCCGCTATCCCTACGAGCAGTACTTC. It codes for CSASKPRYPYEQYF.

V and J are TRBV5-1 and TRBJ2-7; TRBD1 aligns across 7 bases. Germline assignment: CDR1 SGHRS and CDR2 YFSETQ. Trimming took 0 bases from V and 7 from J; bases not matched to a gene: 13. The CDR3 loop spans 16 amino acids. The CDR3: CASSLVGVGQMSEQYF. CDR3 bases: TGCGCCAGCAGCTTGGTGGGCGTGGGACAGATGAGTGAGCAGTACTTC. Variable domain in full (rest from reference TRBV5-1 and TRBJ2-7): KAGVTQTPRYLIKTRGQQVTLSCSPISGHRSVSWYQQTPGQGLQFLFEYFSETQRNKGNFPGRFSGRQFSNSRSEMNVSTLELGDSALYLCASSLVGVGQMSEQYFGPGTRLTVT.

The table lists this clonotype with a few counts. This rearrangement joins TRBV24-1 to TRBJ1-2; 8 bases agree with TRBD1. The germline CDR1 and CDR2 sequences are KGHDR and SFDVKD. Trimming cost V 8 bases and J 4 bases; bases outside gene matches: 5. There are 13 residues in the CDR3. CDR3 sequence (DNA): TGTGCCACCACTCCCGGACAGGGCTATGGCTACACCTTC. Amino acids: CATTPGQGYGYTF.

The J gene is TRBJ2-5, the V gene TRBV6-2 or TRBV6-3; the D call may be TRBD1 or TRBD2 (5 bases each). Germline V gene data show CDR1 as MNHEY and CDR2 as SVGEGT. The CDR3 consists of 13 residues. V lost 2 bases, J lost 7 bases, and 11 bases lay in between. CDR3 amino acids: CASSYRGDRTQYF. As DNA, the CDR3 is TGTGCCAGCAGTTACCGGGGCGATCGGACCCAGTACTTC.

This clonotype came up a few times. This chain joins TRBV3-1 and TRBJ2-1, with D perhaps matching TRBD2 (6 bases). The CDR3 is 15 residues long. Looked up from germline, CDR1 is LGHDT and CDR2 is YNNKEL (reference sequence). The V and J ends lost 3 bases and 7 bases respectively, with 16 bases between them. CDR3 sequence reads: CASSHLGLAGNEQFF. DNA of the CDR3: TGTGCCAGCAGCCATCTGGGATTGGCGGGAAATGAGCAGTTCTTC.

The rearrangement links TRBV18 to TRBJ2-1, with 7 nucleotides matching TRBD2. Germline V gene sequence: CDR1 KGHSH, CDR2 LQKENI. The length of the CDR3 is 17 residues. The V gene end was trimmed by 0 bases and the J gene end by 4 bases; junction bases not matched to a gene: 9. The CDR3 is CASSPPVAGTTYNEQFF. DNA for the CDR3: TGTGCCAGCTCACCACCGGTGGCCGGGACTACTTACAATGAGCAGTTCTTC.

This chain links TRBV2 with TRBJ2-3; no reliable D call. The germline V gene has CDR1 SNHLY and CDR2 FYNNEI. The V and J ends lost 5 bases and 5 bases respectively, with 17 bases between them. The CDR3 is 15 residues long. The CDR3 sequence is CASSRTVSTGDTQYF. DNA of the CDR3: TGTGCCAGCAGTCGGACGGTCTCAACCGGAGATACGCAGTATTTT.

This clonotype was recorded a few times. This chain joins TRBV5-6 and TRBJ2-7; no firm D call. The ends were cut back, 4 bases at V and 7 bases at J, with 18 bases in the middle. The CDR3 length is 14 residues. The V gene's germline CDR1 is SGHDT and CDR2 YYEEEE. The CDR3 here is CASSLRNRVWEQYF. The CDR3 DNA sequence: TGTGCCAGCAGCCTCCGAAACCGGGTGTGGGAGCAGTACTTC.

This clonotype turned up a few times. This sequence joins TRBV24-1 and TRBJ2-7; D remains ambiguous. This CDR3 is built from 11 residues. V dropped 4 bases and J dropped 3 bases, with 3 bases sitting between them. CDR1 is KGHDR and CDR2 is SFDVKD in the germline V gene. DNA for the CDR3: TGTGCCACCAGTGACAACTACGAGCAGTACTTC. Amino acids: CATSDNYEQYF.